The present T cell receptor (beta chain) was sequenced within a study of blood T cell repertoires in COVID-19. TCRdb's table, derived via immunoSEQ multiplex PCR, lists solely in-frame clones and lacks some. The sample holds around 220,000 clones, about 80% seen once. Trimming stripped 11 bases from V and 3 bases from J, with 19 bases between. From germline, CDR1 is MNHEY and CDR2 SVGAGI. The length of the CDR3 is 14 residues. This clonotype was sampled from an elderly woman with COVID-19, enrolled during active disease. V is TRBV6-5 and J is TRBJ1-1; D might be TRBD1 (6 bases). Sequencing was done on a sample of peripheral blood. The DNA of the CDR3 is TGTGCCGGCTGCCGGACAGCGAAGGACACTGAAGCTTTCTTT. Its translation is CAGCRTAKDTEAFF.